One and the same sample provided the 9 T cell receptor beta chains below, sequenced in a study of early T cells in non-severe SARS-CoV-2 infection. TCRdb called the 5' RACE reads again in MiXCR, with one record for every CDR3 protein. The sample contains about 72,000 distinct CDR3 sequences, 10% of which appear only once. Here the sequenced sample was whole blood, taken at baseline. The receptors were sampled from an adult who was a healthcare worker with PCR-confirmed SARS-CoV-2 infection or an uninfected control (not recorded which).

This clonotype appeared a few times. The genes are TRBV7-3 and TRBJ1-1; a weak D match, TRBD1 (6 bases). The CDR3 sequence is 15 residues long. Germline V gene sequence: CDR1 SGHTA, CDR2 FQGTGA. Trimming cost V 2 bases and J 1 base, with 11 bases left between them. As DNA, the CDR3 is TGTGCCAGCAGCTTATACCCGGGACAGAACACTGAAGCTTTCTTT. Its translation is CASSLYPGQNTEAFF. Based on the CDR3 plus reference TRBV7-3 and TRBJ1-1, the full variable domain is GAGVSQTPSNKVTEKGKYVELRCDPISGHTALYWYRQSLGQGPEFLIYFQGTGAADDSGLPNDRFFAVRPEGSVSTLKIQRTERGDSAVYLCASSLYPGQNTEAFFGQGTRLTVV.

CDR3 loop: CASSYGGEGNTIYF. DNA of the CDR3: TGTGCCAGCAGTTACGGTGGGGAAGGAAACACCATATATTTT. The chain links TRBV6-6 to TRBJ1-3; D remains unclear. The V and J ends lost 2 bases and 4 bases respectively, with 9 bases between them. Germline values: CDR1 MNHNY, CDR2 SVGAGI (reference sequence). The CDR3 extends over 14 amino acids.

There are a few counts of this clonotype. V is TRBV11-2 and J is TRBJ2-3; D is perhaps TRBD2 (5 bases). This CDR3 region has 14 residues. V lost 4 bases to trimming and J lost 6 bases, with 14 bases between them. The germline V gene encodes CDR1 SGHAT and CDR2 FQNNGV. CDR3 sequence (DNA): TGTGCCAGCAGCTCGCACCCCCGAGGGGATACGCAGTATTTT. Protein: CASSSHPRGDTQYF. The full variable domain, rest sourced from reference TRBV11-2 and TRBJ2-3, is EAGVAQSPRYKIIEKRQSVAFWCNPISGHATLYWYQQILGQGPKLLIQFQNNGVVDDSQLPKDRFSAERLKGVDSTLKIQPAKLEDSAVYLCASSSHPRGDTQYFGPGTRLTVL.

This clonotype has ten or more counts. CDR3 bases: TGTGCCAGCAGCTTATCCGGGCCCAAGCCCGGGGAGCTGTTTTTT. This sequence encodes CASSLSGPKPGELFF. V gene TRBV7-2 combines with J gene TRBJ2-2; D ambiguous. The CDR3 spans 15 residues. V shed 2 bases and J shed 6 bases, with 13 bases lying between them. Germline CDR1 reads SGHTA; CDR2 reads FQGNSA.

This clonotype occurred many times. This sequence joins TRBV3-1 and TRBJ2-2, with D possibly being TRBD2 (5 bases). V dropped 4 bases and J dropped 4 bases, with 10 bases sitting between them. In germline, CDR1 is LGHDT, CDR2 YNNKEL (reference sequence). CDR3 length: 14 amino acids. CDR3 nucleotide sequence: TGTGCCAGCAGCCCGGGAATCTCCACCGGGGAGCTGTTTTTT. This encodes CASSPGISTGELFF.

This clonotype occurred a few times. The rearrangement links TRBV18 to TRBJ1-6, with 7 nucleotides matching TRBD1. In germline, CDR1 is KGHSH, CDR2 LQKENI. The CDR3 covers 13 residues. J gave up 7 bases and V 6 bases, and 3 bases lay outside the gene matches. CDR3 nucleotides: TGTGCCAGCTCGGGACAGCTGAATTCACCCCTCCACTTT. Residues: CASSGQLNSPLHF.

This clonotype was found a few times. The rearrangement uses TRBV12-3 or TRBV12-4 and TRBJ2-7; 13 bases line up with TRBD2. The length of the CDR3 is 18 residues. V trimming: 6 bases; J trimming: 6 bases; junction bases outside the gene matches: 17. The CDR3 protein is CASSVRKTSGGLPFEQYF. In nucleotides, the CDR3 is TGTGCCAGCAGCGTAAGGAAGACTAGCGGGGGGCTACCCTTCGAGCAGTACTTC.

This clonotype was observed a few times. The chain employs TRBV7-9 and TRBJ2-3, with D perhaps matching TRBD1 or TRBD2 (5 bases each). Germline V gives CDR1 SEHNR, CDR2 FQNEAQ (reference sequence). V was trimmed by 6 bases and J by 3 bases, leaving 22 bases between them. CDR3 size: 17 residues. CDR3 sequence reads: CASSYTRDVEGTDTQYF. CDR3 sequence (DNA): TGTGCCAGCAGTTACACCCGGGACGTCGAAGGTACAGATACGCAGTATTTT.

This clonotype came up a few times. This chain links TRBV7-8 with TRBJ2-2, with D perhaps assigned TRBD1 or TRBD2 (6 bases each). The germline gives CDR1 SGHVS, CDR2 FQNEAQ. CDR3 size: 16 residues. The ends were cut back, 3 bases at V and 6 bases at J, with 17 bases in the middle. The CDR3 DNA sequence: TGTGCCAGCAGCTTCACTCCCCTGAGGGGGGCCGGGGAGCTGTTTTTT. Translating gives CASSFTPLRGAGELFF.